This TCR beta chain comes out of a study of blood T cell repertoires in COVID-19. Study-wide context: PBMCs, B-cell-depleted T cells, or T cells provided the cDNA or gDNA that made up the material.

Sequenced by immunoSEQ multiplex PCR; TCRdb stores in-frame clones only, minus some. The data hold 100,000 or so clones, with approximately 92% observed a single time. V shed 6 bases and J shed 0 bases, with 16 bases lying between them. This CDR3 contains 16 residues. Germline V lookup: CDR1 LNHDA, CDR2 SQIVND (reference sequence). The receptor was derived from a middle-aged man with active COVID-19. Sequences were obtained from peripheral blood. The J gene is TRBJ2-3, the V gene TRBV19; the D gene is possibly TRBD1 (5 bases). The CDR3 DNA reads as TGTGCCAGTAGCTTAACAGGAGCTACTAGCACAGATACGCAGTATTTT. The encoded protein is CASSLTGATSTDTQYF.